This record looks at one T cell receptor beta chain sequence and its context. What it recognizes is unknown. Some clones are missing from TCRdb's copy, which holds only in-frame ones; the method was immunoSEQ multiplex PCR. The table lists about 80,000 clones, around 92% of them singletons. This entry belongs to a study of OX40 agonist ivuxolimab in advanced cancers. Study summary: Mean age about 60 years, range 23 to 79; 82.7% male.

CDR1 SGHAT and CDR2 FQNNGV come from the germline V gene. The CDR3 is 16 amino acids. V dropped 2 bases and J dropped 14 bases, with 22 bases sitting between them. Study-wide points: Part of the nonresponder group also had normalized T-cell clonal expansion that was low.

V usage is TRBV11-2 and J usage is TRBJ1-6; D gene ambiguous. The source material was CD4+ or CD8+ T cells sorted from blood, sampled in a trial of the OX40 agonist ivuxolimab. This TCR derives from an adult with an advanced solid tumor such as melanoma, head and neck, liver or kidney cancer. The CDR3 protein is CASSLPSAPARTTLHF. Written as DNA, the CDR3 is TGTGCCAGCAGCTTACCCAGTGCTCCGGCAAGGACCACCCTCCACTTT.